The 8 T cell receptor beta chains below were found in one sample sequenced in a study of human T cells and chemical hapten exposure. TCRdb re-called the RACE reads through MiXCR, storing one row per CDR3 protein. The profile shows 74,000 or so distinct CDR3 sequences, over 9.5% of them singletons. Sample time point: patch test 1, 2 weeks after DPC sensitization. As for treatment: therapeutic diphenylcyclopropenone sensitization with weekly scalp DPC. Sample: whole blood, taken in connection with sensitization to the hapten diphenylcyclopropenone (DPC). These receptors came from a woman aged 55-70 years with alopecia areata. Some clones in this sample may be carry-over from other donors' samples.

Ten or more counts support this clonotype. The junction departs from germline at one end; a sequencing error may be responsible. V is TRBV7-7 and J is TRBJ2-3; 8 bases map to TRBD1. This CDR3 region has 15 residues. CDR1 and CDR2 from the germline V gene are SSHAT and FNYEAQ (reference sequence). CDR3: CASSSGGRGRDTQYF. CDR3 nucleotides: TGTGCTAGCAGCTCAGGGGGCCGTGGGAGAGATACGCAGTATTTT.

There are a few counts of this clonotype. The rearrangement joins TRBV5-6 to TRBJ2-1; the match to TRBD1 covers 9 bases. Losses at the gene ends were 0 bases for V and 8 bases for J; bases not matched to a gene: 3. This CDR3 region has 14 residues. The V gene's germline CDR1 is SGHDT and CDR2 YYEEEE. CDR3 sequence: CASSLGTGVDEQFF. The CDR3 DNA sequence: TGTGCCAGCAGCTTGGGGACAGGGGTCGATGAGCAGTTCTTC.

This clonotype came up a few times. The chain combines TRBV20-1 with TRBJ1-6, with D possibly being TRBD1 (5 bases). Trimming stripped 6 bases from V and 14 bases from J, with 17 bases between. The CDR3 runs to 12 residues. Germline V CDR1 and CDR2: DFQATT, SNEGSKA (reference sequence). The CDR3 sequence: CSAAPGPRALHF. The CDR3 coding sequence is TGCAGTGCCGCACCAGGGCCCCGGGCCCTCCACTTT.

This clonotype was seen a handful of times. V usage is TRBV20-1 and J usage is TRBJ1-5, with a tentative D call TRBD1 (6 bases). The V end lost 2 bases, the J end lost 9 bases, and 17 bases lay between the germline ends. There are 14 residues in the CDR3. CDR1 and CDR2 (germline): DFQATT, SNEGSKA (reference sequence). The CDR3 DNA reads TGCAGTGCTAGAACCGGGACAAGGGAAAGGCCCCAGCATTTT. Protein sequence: CSARTGTRERPQHF.

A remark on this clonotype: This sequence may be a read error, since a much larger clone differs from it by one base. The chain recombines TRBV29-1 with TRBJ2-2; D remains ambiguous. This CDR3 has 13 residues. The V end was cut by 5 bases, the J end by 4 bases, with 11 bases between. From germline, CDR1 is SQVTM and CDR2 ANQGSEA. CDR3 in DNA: TGCAGCGTTACGAGCAGTTTCACCGGGGAGCTGTTTTTT. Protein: CSVTSSFTGELFF.

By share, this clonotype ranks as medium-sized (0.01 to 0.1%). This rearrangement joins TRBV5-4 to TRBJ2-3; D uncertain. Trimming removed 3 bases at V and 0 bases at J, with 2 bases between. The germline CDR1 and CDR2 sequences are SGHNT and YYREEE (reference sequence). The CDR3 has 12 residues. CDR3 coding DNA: TGTGCCAGCAGCTATAGCACAGATACGCAGTATTTT. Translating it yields CASSYSTDTQYF.

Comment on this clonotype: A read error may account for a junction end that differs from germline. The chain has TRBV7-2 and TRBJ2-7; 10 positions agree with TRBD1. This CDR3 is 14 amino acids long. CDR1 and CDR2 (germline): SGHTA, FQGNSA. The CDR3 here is CVSRRTDRGEEQYF. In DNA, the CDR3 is TGTGTCAGCCGCCGGACGGACAGGGGGGAAGAGCAGTACTTC.

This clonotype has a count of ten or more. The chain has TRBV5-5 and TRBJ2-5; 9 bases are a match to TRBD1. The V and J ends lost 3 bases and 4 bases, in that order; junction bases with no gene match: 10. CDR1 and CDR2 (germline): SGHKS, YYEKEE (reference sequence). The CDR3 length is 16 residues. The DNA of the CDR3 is TGTGCCAGCAGCTCGTCCGGGACAGGGATAGGAGAGACCCAGTACTTC. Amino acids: CASSSSGTGIGETQYF. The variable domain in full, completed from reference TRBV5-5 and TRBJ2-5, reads DAGVTQSPTHLIKTRGQQVTLRCSPISGHKSVSWYQQVLGQGPQFIFQYYEKEERGRGNFPDRFSARQFPNYSSELNVNALLLGDSALYLCASSSSGTGIGETQYFGPGTRLLVL.